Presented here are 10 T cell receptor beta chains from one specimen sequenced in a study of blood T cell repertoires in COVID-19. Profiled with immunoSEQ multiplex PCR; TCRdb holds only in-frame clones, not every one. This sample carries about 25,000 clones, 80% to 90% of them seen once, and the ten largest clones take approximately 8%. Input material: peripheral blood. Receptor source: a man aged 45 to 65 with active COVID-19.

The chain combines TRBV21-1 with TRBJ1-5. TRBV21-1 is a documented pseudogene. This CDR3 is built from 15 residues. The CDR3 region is CASSPRGGRRQPQHF. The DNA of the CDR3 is TGTGCCAGCAGCCCGAGGGGGGGCCGGCGTCAGCCCCAGCATTTT.

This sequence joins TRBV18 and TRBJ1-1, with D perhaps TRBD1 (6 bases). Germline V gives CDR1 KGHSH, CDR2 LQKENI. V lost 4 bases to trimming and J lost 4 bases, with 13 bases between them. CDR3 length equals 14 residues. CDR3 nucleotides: TGTGCCAGCTCACTCGTGGGGGGGCGCACTGAAGCTTTCTTT. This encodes CASSLVGGRTEAFF.

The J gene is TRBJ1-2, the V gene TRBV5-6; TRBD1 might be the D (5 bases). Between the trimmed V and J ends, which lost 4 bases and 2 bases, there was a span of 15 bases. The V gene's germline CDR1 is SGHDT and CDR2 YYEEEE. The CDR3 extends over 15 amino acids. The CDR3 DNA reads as TGTGCCAGCAGCGGGGGGTTGGGTTACAACTATGGCTACACCTTC. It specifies CASSGGLGYNYGYTF.

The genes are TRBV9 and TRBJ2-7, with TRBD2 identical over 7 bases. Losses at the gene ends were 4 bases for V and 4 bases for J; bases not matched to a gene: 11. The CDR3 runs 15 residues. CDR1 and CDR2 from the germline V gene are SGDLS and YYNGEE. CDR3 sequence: CASSSNGELAYEQYV. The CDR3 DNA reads TGTGCCAGCAGCTCAAACGGCGAACTAGCGTACGAGCAGTACGTC.

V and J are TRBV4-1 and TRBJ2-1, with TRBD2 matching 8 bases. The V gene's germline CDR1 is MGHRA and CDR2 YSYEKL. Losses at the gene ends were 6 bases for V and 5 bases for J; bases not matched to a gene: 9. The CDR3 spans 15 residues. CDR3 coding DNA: TGCGCCAGCAGGGACCCAGCGGGAGAACACAATGAGCAGTTCTTC. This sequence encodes CASRDPAGEHNEQFF.

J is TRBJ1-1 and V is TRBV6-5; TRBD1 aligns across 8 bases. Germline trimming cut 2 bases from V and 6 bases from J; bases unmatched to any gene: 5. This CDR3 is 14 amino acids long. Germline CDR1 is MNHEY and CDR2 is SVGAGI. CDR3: CASSYTGQGAEAFF. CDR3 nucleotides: TGTGCCAGCAGTTACACCGGACAGGGTGCTGAAGCTTTCTTT.

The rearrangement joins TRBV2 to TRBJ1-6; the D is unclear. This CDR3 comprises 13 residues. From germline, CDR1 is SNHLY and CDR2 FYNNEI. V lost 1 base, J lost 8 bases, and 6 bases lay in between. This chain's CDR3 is CASSEGRDSPLHF. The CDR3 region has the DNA TGTGCCAGCAGTGAAGGGAGGGATTCACCCCTCCACTTT.

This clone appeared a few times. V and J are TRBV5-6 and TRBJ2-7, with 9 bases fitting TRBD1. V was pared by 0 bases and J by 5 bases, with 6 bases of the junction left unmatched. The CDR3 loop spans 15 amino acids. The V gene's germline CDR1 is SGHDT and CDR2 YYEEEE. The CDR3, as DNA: TGTGCCAGCAGCTTGGCCGGGACAGGGTCACACGAGCAGTACGTC. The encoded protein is CASSLAGTGSHEQYV.

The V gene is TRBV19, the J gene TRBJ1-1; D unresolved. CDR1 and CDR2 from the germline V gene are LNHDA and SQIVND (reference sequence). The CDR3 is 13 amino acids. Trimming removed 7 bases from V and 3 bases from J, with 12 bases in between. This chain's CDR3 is CASNPGRYTEAFF. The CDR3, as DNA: TGTGCCAGTAACCCGGGGAGGTACACTGAAGCTTTCTTT.

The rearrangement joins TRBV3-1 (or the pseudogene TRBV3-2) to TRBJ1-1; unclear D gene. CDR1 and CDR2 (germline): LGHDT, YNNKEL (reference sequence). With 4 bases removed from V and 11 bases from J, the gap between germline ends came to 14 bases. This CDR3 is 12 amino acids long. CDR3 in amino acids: CASSLQTAGAFF. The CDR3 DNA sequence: TGTGCCAGCAGCCTCCAAACGGCGGGGGCTTTCTTT.